The 15 T cell receptor beta chains listed next were all sequenced from one sample in a study of shared clonotypes between healthy human individuals. Naive CD8 populations comprised CD45RO-negative cells positively selected for CCR7, excluding terminally differentiated effector memory CD45RA+ cells. Assay: immunoSEQ multiplex PCR; the TCRdb copy retains only in-frame clones and omits some. This repertoire shows around 580,000 clones, roughly 98% found once; its top ten account for 0.3%. The material sequenced was naive CD8+ T cells sorted from blood. The receptor source for this set is a man under 40 in good health.

V is TRBV9 and J is TRBJ2-1; 8 bases agree with TRBD1. Germline trimming cut 4 bases from V and 11 bases from J; bases unmatched to any gene: 5. Germline V gene lookup returns CDR1 SGDLS and CDR2 YYNGEE. The CDR3 extends over 12 amino acids. The CDR3 DNA reads as TGTGCCAGCAGCCCGGACAGGGCAAAGCAGTTCTTC. This translates into CASSPDRAKQFF.

The chain recombines TRBV6-6 with TRBJ2-5, with 8 bases aligning to TRBD2. The CDR3 extends over 16 amino acids. The germline V gene encodes CDR1 MNHNY and CDR2 SVGAGI (reference sequence). Losses at the gene ends were 6 bases for V and 5 bases for J; bases not matched to a gene: 14. The CDR3 nucleotides are TGTGCCAGCAGCAGTTACTCGGCTAGCGGGCGGGAGACCCAGTACTTC. It is translated as CASSSYSASGRETQYF.

V usage is TRBV2 and J usage is TRBJ1-1; no clear D gene. Trimming pared 3 bases from V and 4 bases from J, leaving 12 bases between. Per the germline V gene, CDR1 is SNHLY and CDR2 is FYNNEI. The CDR3 loop spans 14 amino acids. The CDR3 nucleotides read TGTGCCAGCAGTGATGGGCCCTGGATCACTGAAGCTTTCTTT. This gives the protein CASSDGPWITEAFF.

The genes are TRBV15 and TRBJ2-7; D is perhaps TRBD2 (5 bases). CDR1 LNHNV and CDR2 YYDKDF come from the germline V gene (reference sequence). This CDR3 is 13 amino acids long. V was shortened by 6 bases and J by 6 bases, with 15 bases between the two germline ends. The DNA of the CDR3 is TGTGCCACCAGGAGCGGTGGTATTGTCGAGCAGTACTTC. This translates into CATRSGGIVEQYF. Full variable domain (outside the CDR3, taken from reference TRBV15 and TRBJ2-7): DAMVIQNPRYQVTQFGKPVTLSCSQTLNHNVMYWYQQKSSQAPKLLFHYYDKDFNNEADTPDNFQSRRPNTSFCFLDIRSPGLGDTAMYLCATRSGGIVEQYFGPGTRLTVT.

CDR3 bases: TGTGCCAGCAGCCACACGCCCCACAGGGTGGAGAACACCGGGGAGCTGTTTTTT. Encoded protein: CASSHTPHRVENTGELFF. The rearrangement links TRBV7-9 to TRBJ2-2; TRBD1 is a possible D gene (6 bases). V lost 5 bases, J lost 1 base, and 20 bases lay in between. This CDR3 region has 18 residues. CDR1 is SEHNR, CDR2 FQNEAQ, per germline (reference sequence).

The chain couples TRBV27 to TRBJ1-1; no clear D. The ends were cut back, 6 bases at V and 3 bases at J, with 11 bases in the middle. The CDR3 has 13 residues. Germline-derived CDR1 and CDR2 are MNHEY and SMNVEV (reference sequence). CDR3 nucleotide sequence: TGTGCCAGCAGCGAGGGTATTTACACTGAAGCTTTCTTT. It encodes CASSEGIYTEAFF.

The chain recombines TRBV29-1 with TRBJ1-1; possible D gene TRBD1, 6 bases. Trimming shortened V by 6 bases and J by 0 bases, and 17 bases separated the two germline ends. Per germline, CDR1 SQVTM and CDR2 ANQGSEA. The CDR3 has 15 amino acids. For the CDR3, the DNA is TGCAGCGTAAGTCCGGGACACGAAATGAACACTGAAGCTTTCTTT. Translated, it gives CSVSPGHEMNTEAFF.

This sequence joins TRBV7-3 and TRBJ2-7, with D unresolved. Trimming removed 5 bases from V and 2 bases from J, with 19 bases in between. Germline loops: CDR1 SGHTA, CDR2 FQGTGA. The CDR3 is made up of 16 amino acids. CDR3 in DNA: TGTGCCAGCAGCCCCCGCCCGCCAAGTTCTGCCTACGAGCAGTACTTC. Encoded protein: CASSPRPPSSAYEQYF.

The rearrangement links TRBV6-1 to TRBJ2-7; D gene ambiguous. CDR3 length: 16 residues. Germline CDR1 MNHNS, CDR2 SASEGT. Trimming stripped 2 bases from V and 4 bases from J, with 18 bases between. CDR3 sequence reads: CASSEYVLEVEYEQYF. DNA for the CDR3: TGTGCCAGCAGTGAATACGTTCTAGAAGTGGAGTACGAGCAGTACTTC.

V gene TRBV7-8 combines with J gene TRBJ2-7; D is ambiguous. Trimming cost V 5 bases and J 3 bases, with 14 bases left between them. Germline V gene data show CDR1 as SGHVS and CDR2 as FQNEAQ. This CDR3 has 14 amino acids. The CDR3 spells CASSPKGGHYEQYF. In nucleotides, the CDR3 is TGTGCCAGCAGCCCGAAGGGCGGCCACTACGAGCAGTACTTC.

The chain carries TRBV11-2 and TRBJ1-3; D uncertain. This CDR3 spans 15 amino acids. Deletions cut 5 bases from V and 4 bases from J, with 15 bases between. From germline, CDR1 is SGHAT and CDR2 FQNNGV. The CDR3 DNA is TGTGCCAGCAGCGAACGGACGACCTCGGGAAACACCATATATTTT. It translates to CASSERTTSGNTIYF.

The chain uses TRBV9 and TRBJ1-2; D gene unclear. Germline CDR1 and CDR2: SGDLS and YYNGEE. This CDR3 is 11 amino acids long. The ends were cut back, 4 bases at V and 8 bases at J, with 9 bases in the middle. The CDR3 here is CASSSQTGYTF. In nucleotides, the CDR3 is TGTGCCAGCAGCTCACAGACCGGCTACACCTTC.

The rearrangement uses TRBV6-5 and TRBJ2-7; D is possibly TRBD1 (6 bases). This CDR3 spans 14 amino acids. Trimming took 5 bases from V and 3 from J, leaving 14 bases between them. Germline V gene sequence: CDR1 MNHEY, CDR2 SVGAGI. Written as DNA, the CDR3 is TGTGCCAGCAGTCGCCCGGGACAACACTACGAGCAGTACTTC. This encodes CASSRPGQHYEQYF.

The chain employs TRBV6-4 and TRBJ2-7, with 7 bases matching TRBD2. The length of the CDR3 is 13 residues. Germline CDR1 MRHNA, CDR2 SNTAGT. Trimming removed 2 bases from V and 7 bases from J; junction bases left unmatched: 5. CDR3 coding DNA: TGTGCCAGCAGTGACGCGGCTAGCGGAGAGCAGTACTTC. This gives the protein CASSDAASGEQYF.

V is TRBV9 and J is TRBJ1-2, with D possibly matching TRBD1 (6 bases). V was cut by 5 bases and J by 4 bases, with 15 bases left in between. The CDR3 totals 14 residues. Germline V gene data show CDR1 as SGDLS and CDR2 as YYNGEE. The CDR3 is CASRRVMDSYGYTF. In nucleotides, the CDR3 is TGTGCCAGCAGGCGTGTTATGGACAGCTATGGCTACACCTTC. Drawing the rest from reference TRBV9 and TRBJ1-2, the complete variable domain is DSGVTQTPKHLITATGQRVTLRCSPRSGDLSVYWYQQSLDQGLQFLIQYYNGEERAKGNILERFSAQQFPDLHSELNLSSLELGDSALYFCASRRVMDSYGYTFGSGTRLTVV.